Below are 27 T cell receptor beta chains sequenced from a single sample in a study of Ad26.COV2.S vaccination and SARS-CoV-2 variants. Produced via immunoSEQ multiplex PCR; TCRdb's table is partial and in-frame only. The sample yields approximately 300,000 clones, around four fifths seen once. Stated treatment: approximately 18 received Ad26.COV2.S at low or high dose, single or two shots; a few received placebo; per-sample allocation not given. Specimen acquisition occurred on day 63 following the initial vaccine or placebo injection. Sample: peripheral blood, taken in a trial of Ad26.COV2.S vaccine versus placebo. The receptors originated from a person between 18 and 65 years old who received the Ad26.COV2.S COVID-19 vaccine or a placebo.

The rearrangement uses TRBV20-1 and TRBJ1-2, with D possibly being TRBD1 (5 bases). CDR3 length: 10 residues. V lost 6 bases to trimming and J lost 3 bases, with 5 bases between them. Germline V CDR1 and CDR2: DFQATT, SNEGSKA (reference sequence). CDR3 residues: CSARDYGYTF. CDR3 nucleotides: TGCAGTGCCAGGGACTATGGCTACACCTTC.

This clone has only a few counts. The J gene is TRBJ2-1, the V gene TRBV7-2, with D tentatively TRBD1 (5 bases). Germline assignment: CDR1 SGHTA and CDR2 FQGNSA. The CDR3 runs 13 residues. Between the trimmed V and J ends, which lost 4 bases and 6 bases, there was a span of 10 bases. Written as DNA, the CDR3 is TGTGCCAGCAGCTACAGGACCGGCAATGAGCAGTTCTTC. It codes for CASSYRTGNEQFF.

The chain is built from TRBV7-9 and TRBJ1-1; 9 nucleotides match TRBD1. The length of the CDR3 is 16 residues. With 5 bases clipped from V and 6 bases from J, the junction kept 13 bases outside the gene matches. Germline V gene sequence: CDR1 SEHNR, CDR2 FQNEAQ (reference sequence). CDR3 protein: CASSSGQGRSYSEAFF. The CDR3 region has the DNA TGTGCCAGCAGCAGCGGACAGGGGCGCTCCTACTCTGAAGCTTTCTTT.

The chain carries TRBV28 and TRBJ1-4, with D unclear. V lost 4 bases and J 8 bases, leaving 20 bases between the germline ends. This CDR3 has 16 residues. CDR1 is MDHEN and CDR2 is SYDVKM in the germline V gene. CDR3 in DNA: TGTGCCAGCAGTTCAACACGCAGATACAGCGGGGAAAAACTGTTTTTT. Encoded protein: CASSSTRRYSGEKLFF. Complete variable domain (other parts from reference TRBV28 and TRBJ1-4): DVKVTQSSRYLVKRTGEKVFLECVQDMDHENMFWYRQDPGLGLRLIYFSYDVKMKEKGDIPEGYSVSREKKERFSLILESASTNQTSMYLCASSSTRRYSGEKLFFGSGTQLSVL.

The chain has TRBV2 and TRBJ2-4; D possibly corresponds to TRBD2 (5 bases). Trimming left V 7 bases short and J 6 bases short, with 13 bases between. CDR3 length: 13 amino acids. Germline V gene sequence: CDR1 SNHLY, CDR2 FYNNEI. The CDR3 DNA is TGTGCCAGCACCCCGTCCGAGGGAAACATTCAGTACTTC. Protein: CASTPSEGNIQYF. The entire variable domain, with the rest obtained from reference TRBV2 and TRBJ2-4, is as follows: EPEVTQTPSHQVTQMGQEVILRCVPISNHLYFYWYRQILGQKVEFLVSFYNNEISEKSEIFDDQFSVERPDGSNFTLKIRSTKLEDSAMYFCASTPSEGNIQYFGAGTRLSVL.

The gene calls are TRBV2 and TRBJ2-4, with D tentatively TRBD1 (7 bases). V was cut by 6 bases and J by 4 bases, with 19 bases left in between. This CDR3 spans 16 amino acids. Per germline, CDR1 SNHLY and CDR2 FYNNEI. CDR3 residues: CASRTGPGGPKNIQYF. The CDR3 nucleotides read TGTGCCAGCAGAACAGGACCAGGGGGGCCTAAAAACATTCAGTACTTC.

This clone was recorded at least ten times. V is TRBV5-4 and J is TRBJ2-5, with D possibly called TRBD1 or TRBD2 (5 bases each). Looked up from germline, CDR1 is SGHNT and CDR2 is YYREEE (reference sequence). The CDR3 runs 13 residues. V was trimmed by 7 bases and J by 5 bases, leaving 15 bases between them. The chain's CDR3 is CASGLFGGETQYF. The CDR3 DNA is TGTGCCAGCGGGCTTTTTGGGGGTGAGACCCAGTACTTC. Full variable domain (remainder filled in from reference TRBV5-4 and TRBJ2-5): ETGVTQSPTHLIKTRGQQVTLRCSSQSGHNTVSWYQQALGQGPQFIFQYYREEENGRGNFPPRFSGLQFPNYSSELNVNALELDDSALYLCASGLFGGETQYFGPGTRLLVL.

The chain links TRBV10-2 to TRBJ2-5, with 8 nucleotides matching TRBD1. V shed 5 bases, J shed 1 base, and the junction held 3 bases outside the gene matches. The CDR3 spans 14 residues. Germline loops: CDR1 WSHSY, CDR2 SAAADI. The CDR3 nucleotides read TGCGCCAGCAGTCTCAGGGGGCCCCAAGAGACCCAGTACTTC. This codes for CASSLRGPQETQYF.

This clone was detected only once. Different DNA sequences within this sample yield the same CDR3. The V call is TRBV7-9, the J call TRBJ1-1; possibly TRBD1 for D (6 bases). CDR1 SEHNR and CDR2 FQNEAQ come from the germline V gene (reference sequence). The CDR3 is made up of 13 amino acids. Trimming stripped 5 bases from V and 1 base from J, with 8 bases between. The CDR3 here is CASSLQGNTEAFF. The CDR3, as DNA: TGTGCCAGCAGCCTACAGGGGAACACTGAAGCTTTCTTT.

The V and J genes are TRBV15 and TRBJ1-2; 8 nucleotides line up with TRBD1. The CDR3 length is 15 residues. The V and J ends lost 0 bases and 8 bases, in that order; junction bases with no gene match: 8. Per the germline V gene, CDR1 is LNHNV and CDR2 is YYDKDF (reference sequence). CDR3 sequence reads: CATSRDLGRGPGYTF. Written as DNA, the CDR3 is TGTGCCACCAGCAGAGATTTGGGCAGGGGGCCGGGCTACACCTTC.

As DNA, the CDR3 is TGTGCTTCTAGTCAGTCTTTGAACACTGAAGCTTTCTTT. Its translation: CASSQSLNTEAFF. This rearrangement joins TRBV7-8 to TRBJ1-1; D gene uncertain. The CDR3 consists of 13 residues. Germline V gene sequence: CDR1 SGHVS, CDR2 FQNEAQ.

CDR3 bases: TGTGCCAGCAGTGTCGAGGGGCTAAGCAATCAGCCCCAGCATTTT. Residues: CASSVEGLSNQPQHF. The chain combines TRBV2 with TRBJ1-5, with TRBD1 as a possible D gene (5 bases). V dropped 4 bases and J dropped 1 base, with 11 bases sitting between them. This CDR3 has 15 residues. In germline, CDR1 is SNHLY, CDR2 FYNNEI.

The rearrangement links TRBV10-3 to TRBJ1-6, with no clear D. Trimming took 0 bases from V and 10 from J, leaving 19 bases between them. CDR1 and CDR2 (germline): ENHRY, SYGVKD. The CDR3 totals 17 residues. CDR3 sequence reads: CAISESIKGVGGSPLHF. CDR3 in DNA: TGTGCCATCAGTGAGTCGATAAAGGGAGTGGGAGGATCACCCCTCCACTTT.

A note on this clone: This same CDR3 is encoded by further DNA sequences in the sample. The chain joins TRBV28 to TRBJ2-7, with no clear D. With 6 bases removed from V and 0 bases from J, the gap between germline ends came to 9 bases. CDR1 is MDHEN and CDR2 is SYDVKM in the germline V gene. This CDR3 is built from 13 residues. The CDR3 sequence: CASSPPPSYEQYF. CDR3 in DNA: TGTGCCAGCAGCCCGCCGCCCTCCTACGAGCAGTACTTC.

This clone was picked up one time. V gene TRBV24-1 combines with J gene TRBJ2-3, with 10 bases matching TRBD1. The CDR3 consists of 16 residues. Unmatched junction bases numbered 4, after V lost 2 bases and J lost 3 bases. CDR1 and CDR2 (germline): KGHDR, SFDVKD. The CDR3 DNA reads as TGTGCCACCAGTGATTATCCGGGACAGGGGACAGATACGCAGTATTTT. Translated, it gives CATSDYPGQGTDTQYF.

This clone has only one observation. The rearrangement joins TRBV2 to TRBJ2-2, with TRBD1 matching over 7 bases. Germline assignment: CDR1 SNHLY and CDR2 FYNNEI. The CDR3 covers 16 residues. V shed 6 bases, J shed 6 bases, and the junction held 13 bases outside the gene matches. The CDR3 is CASRRRLTGFAGELFF. The CDR3 nucleotides read TGTGCCAGCAGGCGAAGACTGACAGGGTTCGCCGGGGAGCTGTTTTTT. The entire variable domain, with the rest obtained from reference TRBV2 and TRBJ2-2, is as follows: EPEVTQTPSHQVTQMGQEVILRCVPISNHLYFYWYRQILGQKVEFLVSFYNNEISEKSEIFDDQFSVERPDGSNFTLKIRSTKLEDSAMYFCASRRRLTGFAGELFFGEGSRLTVL.

This clone was picked up a small number of times. J is TRBJ1-2 and V is TRBV20-1; no reliable D call. V lost 3 bases to trimming and J lost 4 bases, with 12 bases between them. This CDR3 comprises 13 residues. Germline CDR1 and CDR2: DFQATT and SNEGSKA (reference sequence). The CDR3 DNA is TGCAGTGCTAGTGGGTTACGTGGCTATGGCTACACCTTC. Translating gives CSASGLRGYGYTF.

The chain carries TRBV12-5 and TRBJ2-7; D remains ambiguous. Trimming left V 5 bases short and J 9 bases short, with 14 bases between. Germline CDR1 reads LGHNT; CDR2 reads FRNRAP. This CDR3 has 12 amino acids. CDR3: CASGSIDLRQYF. The CDR3 nucleotides read TGTGCTAGTGGTAGTATAGACCTCAGGCAGTACTTC. Together with reference TRBV12-5 and TRBJ2-7, the CDR3 gives the full variable domain: DARVTQTPRHKVTEMGQEVTMRCQPILGHNTVFWYRQTMMQGLELLAYFRNRAPLDDSGMPKDRFSAEMPDATLATLKIQPSEPRDSAVYFCASGSIDLRQYFGPGTRLTVT.

V is TRBV9 and J is TRBJ2-1; the D gene is possibly TRBD2 (5 bases). CDR3 size: 13 residues. Trimming took off 6 bases at V and 9 bases at J, with 16 bases between the two ends. Germline CDR1 SGDLS, CDR2 YYNGEE. CDR3 sequence reads: CASNGGPAPEQFF. In DNA form, the CDR3 reads TGTGCCAGCAACGGAGGACCAGCCCCTGAGCAGTTCTTC.

The DNA for the CDR3 is TGTGCCAGCAGTGATTTAACAGGGGGCACAGATACGCAGTATTTT. Translated: CASSDLTGGTDTQYF. The V and J genes are TRBV2 and TRBJ2-3; the match to TRBD1 covers 7 bases. Unmatched junction bases numbered 4, after V lost 3 bases and J lost 1 base. This CDR3 has 15 residues. CDR1 is SNHLY, CDR2 FYNNEI, per germline.

This clone was observed a few times. The V gene is TRBV19, the J gene TRBJ1-2; the match to TRBD1 covers 8 bases. V was clipped by 7 bases and J by 2 bases; unmatched bases: 6. CDR1 is LNHDA and CDR2 is SQIVND in the germline V gene (reference sequence). The CDR3 is 14 amino acids. CDR3 sequence reads: CASTLTGANYGYTF. The DNA for the CDR3 is TGTGCCAGTACCCTGACAGGGGCGAACTATGGCTACACCTTC.

This clone was observed a few times. The rearrangement joins TRBV5-1 to TRBJ1-1; a weak D match, TRBD1 (6 bases). Trimming cost V 1 base and J 3 bases, with 10 bases left between them. The CDR3 contains 14 residues. CDR1 SGHRS and CDR2 YFSETQ come from the germline V gene. The CDR3 bases are TGCGCCAGCAGCTTGTGGGGGGCGGACACTGAAGCTTTCTTT. Translated: CASSLWGADTEAFF. Using reference TRBV5-1 and TRBJ1-1 for the parts outside the CDR3, the full variable domain is KAGVTQTPRYLIKTRGQQVTLSCSPISGHRSVSWYQQTPGQGLQFLFEYFSETQRNKGNFPGRFSGRQFSNSRSEMNVSTLELGDSALYLCASSLWGADTEAFFGQGTRLTVV.

Only a few counts were recorded for this clone. This rearrangement joins TRBV6-6 to TRBJ2-7, with a tentative D call TRBD1 (6 bases). Looked up from germline, CDR1 is MNHNY and CDR2 is SVGAGI (reference sequence). Between the trimmed V and J ends, which lost 2 bases and 2 bases, there was a span of 16 bases. The CDR3 contains 16 residues. The CDR3 DNA reads as TGTGCCAGCAGTTACCTGGGGCAGGGGATCGCCTACGAGCAGTACTTC. Its protein product is CASSYLGQGIAYEQYF.

The chain is built from TRBV18 and TRBJ2-2; no reliable D call. V lost 4 bases and J 5 bases, leaving 8 bases between the germline ends. Per the germline V gene, CDR1 is KGHSH and CDR2 is LQKENI. CDR3 length: 13 residues. The CDR3 bases are TGTGCCAGCTCACGGCCTGGTACCGGGGAGCTGTTTTTT. Its protein product is CASSRPGTGELFF.

V usage is TRBV5-1 and J usage is TRBJ1-1; 7 bases map to TRBD1. The V segment lost 4 bases and the J segment 0 bases; nucleotides outside the gene matches: 6. This CDR3 has 15 residues. Germline values: CDR1 SGHRS, CDR2 YFSETQ. The CDR3 protein is CASSVGQPVNTEAFF. CDR3 DNA: TGCGCCAGCAGCGTGGGACAGCCGGTGAACACTGAAGCTTTCTTT. The complete variable domain, with remaining parts taken from reference TRBV5-1 and TRBJ1-1, reads KAGVTQTPRYLIKTRGQQVTLSCSPISGHRSVSWYQQTPGQGLQFLFEYFSETQRNKGNFPGRFSGRQFSNSRSEMNVSTLELGDSALYLCASSVGQPVNTEAFFGQGTRLTVV.

The chain carries TRBV9 and TRBJ1-1; D unclear. V lost 4 bases, J lost 7 bases, and 23 bases lay in between. Germline loops: CDR1 SGDLS, CDR2 YYNGEE. This CDR3 spans 16 amino acids. CDR3 residues: CASSLGIQTNDLEAFF. The DNA for the CDR3 is TGTGCCAGCAGCCTCGGAATCCAGACTAACGATCTTGAAGCTTTCTTT.

The chain recombines TRBV25-1 with TRBJ1-1; the D is unclear. Deletions cut 6 bases from V and 0 bases from J, with 11 bases between. The germline CDR1 and CDR2 sequences are MGHDK and SYGVNS. The CDR3 has 14 amino acids. CDR3 coding DNA: TGTGCCAGCAGGCCGACGCGGGTGAACACTGAAGCTTTCTTT. Translation: CASRPTRVNTEAFF.